The 20 T cell receptor beta chains below all came from one sample that was sequenced in a study of blood T cell repertoires in COVID-19 (dated by TCRdb to about 2020). Receptor libraries were prepared by the immunoSEQ multiplex PCR assay. In TCRdb, the immuneACCESS table is reduced to in-frame sequences with V and J assigned. These tables do not hold every clone; where another copy was compared, an unresolved V gene accounts for under half, and the others remain unexplained. This sample has about 270,000 clones in its table, and about 88% of those were observed once. Of the sample, 2.5% to 3% is held by the ten largest clones. Sequencing used PBMCs or T cells enriched from blood (not recorded which). The receptors originated from a woman aged 50 to 60 who had recovered from COVID-19.

V is TRBV30 and J is TRBJ1-3; 7 nucleotides line up with TRBD1. Germline assignment: CDR1 GTSNPN and CDR2 SVGIG (reference sequence). V lost 4 bases, J lost 3 bases, and 0 bases stayed unmatched. The CDR3 has 12 residues. The CDR3 bases are TGTGCCTGGACAGGGGGTGGAAACACCATATATTTT. Its protein product is CAWTGGGNTIYF. The full variable domain, completed using reference TRBV30 and TRBJ1-3, is SQTIHQWPATLVQPVGSPLSLECTVEGTSNPNLYWYRQAAGRGLQLLFYSVGIGQISSEVPQNLSASRPQDRQFILSSKKLLLSDSGFYLCAWTGGGNTIYFGEGSWLTVV.

The CDR3 coding sequence is TGTGCCAGCAGTGGGACAGGGACGAACACTGAAGCTTTCTTT. This encodes CASSGTGTNTEAFF. The rearrangement links TRBV7-9 to TRBJ1-1; 9 nucleotides match TRBD1. The CDR3 contains 14 residues. J lost 1 base, V lost 6 bases, and 3 bases had no gene match. Germline V gene lookup returns CDR1 SEHNR and CDR2 FQNEAQ (reference sequence).

The chain's CDR3 is CASSLRPGSGREQYF. The DNA for the CDR3 is TGTGCCAGCAGCTTGAGGCCAGGGAGCGGGAGAGAGCAGTACTTC. The gene calls are TRBV7-2 and TRBJ2-7, with TRBD2 matching over 8 bases. V gave up 3 bases and J gave up 7 bases; unmatched junction bases: 11. The CDR3 runs to 15 residues. Germline V gene lookup returns CDR1 SGHTA and CDR2 FQGNSA. Based on the CDR3 plus reference TRBV7-2 and TRBJ2-7, the full variable domain is GAGVSQSPSNKVTEKGKDVELRCDPISGHTALYWYRQSLGQGLEFLIYFQGNSAPDKSGLPSDRFSAERTGGSVSTLTIQRTQQEDSAVYLCASSLRPGSGREQYFGPGTRLTVT.

The DNA of the CDR3 is TGTGCCAGCGGGGGGGTGACAGCCGTATATGGCTACACCTTC. The encoded protein is CASGGVTAVYGYTF. V gene TRBV21-1 combines with J gene TRBJ1-2. TRBV21-1 counts as a pseudogene. CDR3 length: 14 residues.

The J gene is TRBJ2-5, the V gene TRBV30; 7 positions agree with TRBD1. Losses at the gene ends were 1 base for V and 1 base for J; bases not matched to a gene: 3. Germline V CDR1 and CDR2: GTSNPN, SVGIG (reference sequence). This CDR3 is built from 14 residues. This CDR3 reads CAWSGGQTQETQYF. CDR3 bases: TGTGCCTGGAGTGGGGGACAGACCCAAGAGACCCAGTACTTC.

This clone has a single count. CDR3 sequence reads: CAWSVAANNEQFF. The CDR3, as DNA: TGTGCCTGGAGTGTTGCAGCGAACAATGAGCAGTTCTTC. The chain carries TRBV30 and TRBJ2-1, with D unclear. This CDR3 contains 13 residues. CDR1 is GTSNPN and CDR2 is SVGIG in the germline V gene (reference sequence). The ends were cut back, 0 bases at V and 5 bases at J, with 8 bases in the middle.

This chain joins TRBV28 and TRBJ2-7, with 7 bases aligning to TRBD2. The J segment lost 4 bases and the V segment lost 1 base, leaving 4 bases of the junction unmatched. CDR1 is MDHEN, CDR2 SYDVKM, per germline. CDR3 length: 14 residues. The CDR3 coding sequence is TGTGCCAGCAGTTTATTGGGGGGGGATTACGAGCAGTACTTC. Translated: CASSLLGGDYEQYF.

On this clone itself: Other nucleotide sequences in the sample specify the same CDR3. V gene TRBV11-2 combines with J gene TRBJ2-3; TRBD1 aligns across 7 bases. V lost 4 bases to trimming and J lost 4 bases; unmatched junction nucleotides: 5. This CDR3 contains 14 residues. Germline CDR1 reads SGHAT; CDR2 reads FQNNGV. CDR3 loop: CASSSRQGADTQYF. CDR3 DNA: TGTGCCAGCAGCTCCAGACAGGGAGCAGATACGCAGTATTTT.

The chain links TRBV11-2 to TRBJ2-3; D not resolved. Germline-derived CDR1 and CDR2 are SGHAT and FQNNGV. The CDR3 is 12 amino acids. With 5 bases removed from V and 2 bases from J, the gap between germline ends came to 5 bases. The DNA for the CDR3 is TGTGCCAGCAGCCGTAACACAGATACGCAGTATTTT. This encodes CASSRNTDTQYF.

This rearrangement joins TRBV28 to TRBJ2-7; 8 positions agree with TRBD2. The CDR3 spans 16 residues. Trimming at V came to 7 bases and at J to 2 bases, leaving 13 bases not matched to a gene. Germline CDR1 is MDHEN and CDR2 is SYDVKM. CDR3 region: CASTQPGGAGAYEQYF. The CDR3 coding sequence is TGTGCCAGCACCCAACCTGGGGGAGCGGGAGCCTACGAGCAGTACTTC.

This sequence joins TRBV27 and TRBJ2-1; 11 positions match TRBD2. The germline gives CDR1 MNHEY, CDR2 SMNVEV (reference sequence). After removal of 5 bases from V and 1 base from J, the junction contained 4 bases not matched to a gene. The CDR3 has 16 residues. This chain's CDR3 is CASSTGTSGSYNEQFF. The CDR3 nucleotides read TGTGCCAGCAGTACCGGGACTAGCGGATCCTACAATGAGCAGTTCTTC.

The chain uses TRBV27 and TRBJ1-5; 7 bases match TRBD1. Germline-derived CDR1 and CDR2 are MNHEY and SMNVEV (reference sequence). The length of the CDR3 is 17 residues. J gave up 2 bases and V 0 bases, and 7 bases lay outside the gene matches. DNA of the CDR3: TGTGCCAGCAGTTTATCTCTCCACCAGGGGGGCAATCAGCCCCAGCATTTT. Protein sequence: CASSLSLHQGGNQPQHF.

The V gene is TRBV9, the J gene TRBJ2-5; 9 nucleotides align to TRBD1. The CDR3 loop spans 14 amino acids. The V gene's germline CDR1 is SGDLS and CDR2 YYNGEE. Trimming removed 4 bases from V and 5 bases from J; junction bases left unmatched: 6. CDR3 sequence: CASSLGDRVETQYF. The CDR3 bases are TGTGCCAGCAGCCTAGGGGACAGGGTGGAGACCCAGTACTTC. Looking up the rest from reference TRBV9 and TRBJ2-5 gives the full variable domain: DSGVTQTPKHLITATGQRVTLRCSPRSGDLSVYWYQQSLDQGLQFLIQYYNGEERAKGNILERFSAQQFPDLHSELNLSSLELGDSALYFCASSLGDRVETQYFGPGTRLLVL.

This chain links TRBV6-4 with TRBJ2-1, with D unclear. Trimming took 2 bases from V and 6 from J, leaving 8 bases between them. There are 13 residues in the CDR3. Germline CDR1 and CDR2: MRHNA and SNTAGT. CDR3 in DNA: TGTGCCAGCAGTGACCGCCCGGGCAATGAGCAGTTCTTC. It translates to CASSDRPGNEQFF.

The rearrangement joins TRBV28 to TRBJ1-3, with TRBD1 identical over 9 bases. Unmatched junction bases numbered 10, after V lost 5 bases and J lost 5 bases. CDR1 is MDHEN and CDR2 is SYDVKM in the germline V gene. The CDR3 length is 16 residues. The CDR3 is CASSTSGTGNRNTIYF. The CDR3 nucleotides read TGTGCCAGCAGTACCTCCGGGACAGGGAATCGAAACACCATATATTTT.

This chain connects TRBV11-3 to TRBJ2-1; 13 positions match TRBD2. Germline V gene data show CDR1 as SGHNT and CDR2 as YENEEA. The trim removed 4 bases at V and 4 bases at J, leaving 16 bases unmatched. The CDR3 sequence is 20 residues long. The CDR3 bases are TGTGCCAGCAGCTACCCCCGGAAACTAGCGGGAGGGAGACAGTACAATGAGCAGTTCTTC. It is translated as CASSYPRKLAGGRQYNEQFF.

V usage is TRBV10-3 and J usage is TRBJ2-1; 11 bases fit TRBD2. Germline lookup yields CDR1 ENHRY and CDR2 SYGVKD. J gave up 7 bases and V 4 bases, and 9 bases lay outside the gene matches. CDR3 length: 16 residues. The CDR3 sequence: CAISGNSGRASNEQFF. The DNA for the CDR3 is TGTGCCATCAGTGGGAATAGCGGGAGGGCCAGTAATGAGCAGTTCTTC.

The DNA for the CDR3 is TGTGCCAGCACCCAGGGGGCTAGCGGGAGCTCCTACAATGAGCAGTTCTTC. It translates to CASTQGASGSSYNEQFF. The V gene is TRBV9, the J gene TRBJ2-1, with 10 nucleotides matching TRBD2. Germline V gives CDR1 SGDLS, CDR2 YYNGEE. The CDR3 totals 17 residues. Unmatched junction bases numbered 9, after V lost 6 bases and J lost 0 bases.

In the case of this clone: Other DNA sequences within the sample encode an identical CDR3. This chain joins TRBV30 and TRBJ1-5; tentatively, D is TRBD1 (5 bases). Per germline, CDR1 GTSNPN and CDR2 SVGIG (reference sequence). The CDR3 covers 13 residues. Trimming pared 3 bases from V and 4 bases from J, leaving 10 bases between. The chain's CDR3 is CAWSRQQNQPQHF. The CDR3 bases are TGTGCCTGGAGCCGACAGCAAAATCAGCCCCAGCATTTT.

The chain employs TRBV29-1 and TRBJ2-2, with a weak D call TRBD1 (5 bases). Germline V CDR1 and CDR2: SQVTM, ANQGSEA. V was cut by 5 bases and J by 1 base, with 11 bases left in between. The CDR3 extends over 14 amino acids. The CDR3 loop is CSVTTDRNTGELFF. The CDR3 nucleotides are TGCAGCGTTACTACCGACAGGAACACCGGGGAGCTGTTTTTT.